The 11 T cell receptor beta chains below all came from one sample that was sequenced in a study of blood T cell repertoires in COVID-19. Assay used: immunoSEQ multiplex PCR; TCRdb lists only in-frame clones, some missing. The sample lists 380,000 or so clones; around 87% were seen once. Sequences were obtained from PBMCs or T cells enriched from blood (not recorded which). These receptors all stem from a man aged 30 to 45 who had recovered from COVID-19.

J is TRBJ1-1 and V is TRBV27, with D maybe TRBD1 (6 bases). Germline V gives CDR1 MNHEY, CDR2 SMNVEV (reference sequence). V shed 2 bases and J shed 4 bases, with 20 bases lying between them. The CDR3 length is 17 residues. The CDR3 coding sequence is TGTGCCAGCAGTTTAGAGCCCCCAAACAGGGCCCCCACTGAAGCTTTCTTT. Protein sequence: CASSLEPPNRAPTEAFF.

The chain has TRBV20-1 and TRBJ1-1, with a possible D match to TRBD1 (6 bases). The CDR3 sequence is 11 residues long. Between the trimmed V and J ends, which lost 1 base and 10 bases, there was a span of 10 bases. CDR1 is DFQATT, CDR2 SNEGSKA, per germline (reference sequence). In DNA form, the CDR3 reads TGCAGTGCTAGAGGCCCAGGGGCAGCTTTCTTT. It is translated as CSARGPGAAFF.

The V call is TRBV30, the J call TRBJ1-2; no clear D gene. V was shortened by 8 bases and J by 9 bases, with 7 bases between the two germline ends. The length of the CDR3 is 8 residues. Germline V lookup: CDR1 GTSNPN, CDR2 SVGIG (reference sequence). The CDR3 sequence: CAVSSYTF. CDR3 sequence (DNA): TGTGCCGTGAGTAGCTACACCTTC.

The CDR3 DNA sequence: TGCAGCGGCATATGGGACAGGGTAACCGGGGAGCTGTTTTTT. As protein: CSGIWDRVTGELFF. This chain links TRBV29-1 with TRBJ2-2; 9 bases match TRBD1. V was clipped by 7 bases and J by 5 bases; unmatched bases: 8. The CDR3 totals 14 residues. Per germline, CDR1 SQVTM and CDR2 ANQGSEA.

A single count supports this clone. V usage is TRBV5-1 and J usage is TRBJ2-3, with 16 bases lining up with TRBD2. With 4 bases clipped from V and 5 bases from J, the junction kept 13 bases outside the gene matches. Germline V gene sequence: CDR1 SGHRS, CDR2 YFSETQ. This CDR3 spans 19 amino acids. The CDR3 loop is CASSTGLAGGPSSIDTQYF. CDR3 coding DNA: TGCGCCAGCAGCACGGGACTAGCGGGGGGGCCTTCCTCCATAGATACGCAGTATTTT.

This clone was observed once. The gene calls are TRBV6-2 or TRBV6-3 and TRBJ1-1; D gene unclear. V was cut by 2 bases and J by 6 bases, with 10 bases left in between. Germline assignment: CDR1 MNHEY and CDR2 SVGEGT. This CDR3 contains 13 residues. The CDR3, as DNA: TGTGCCAGCAGTTACGAGTTTTCTGCTGAAGCTTTCTTT. This translates into CASSYEFSAEAFF.

This clone occurred once. The chain combines TRBV29-1 with TRBJ1-1, with D possibly TRBD1 on 5 matching bases. This CDR3 is 10 amino acids long. V shed 7 bases and J shed 4 bases, with 7 bases lying between them. Germline assignment: CDR1 SQVTM and CDR2 ANQGSEA. In DNA, the CDR3 is TGCAGCGCAGGGAGCACTGAAGCTTTCTTT. This gives the protein CSAGSTEAFF.

V and J are TRBV5-6 and TRBJ1-5; the match to TRBD1 covers 9 bases. Germline loops: CDR1 SGHDT, CDR2 YYEEEE. The CDR3 has 14 residues. The junction had 7 bases not matched to a gene; V was cut back by 4 bases and J by 8 bases. The CDR3 loop reads CASSVTGGGEPQHF. The DNA for the CDR3 is TGTGCCAGCAGCGTTACAGGGGGCGGAGAGCCCCAGCATTTT. Drawing the rest from reference TRBV5-6 and TRBJ1-5, the complete variable domain is DAGVTQSPTHLIKTRGQQVTLRCSPKSGHDTVSWYQQALGQGPQFIFQYYEEEERQRGNFPDRFSGHQFPNYSSELNVNALLLGDSALYLCASSVTGGGEPQHFGDGTRLSIL.

The V call is TRBV11-2, the J call TRBJ1-2; unclear D gene. The germline V gene has CDR1 SGHAT and CDR2 FQNNGV. Deletions cut 5 bases from V and 4 bases from J, with 14 bases between. CDR3 size: 14 residues. This CDR3 is CASSLTEGPYGYTF. The CDR3 DNA sequence: TGTGCCAGCAGCCTCACCGAGGGCCCCTATGGCTACACCTTC.

This clone was observed once. This chain uses TRBV6-6 with TRBJ2-3; no clear D gene. V lost 6 bases and J lost 4, with 5 bases in between. Germline V gene data show CDR1 as MNHNY and CDR2 as SVGAGI (reference sequence). This CDR3 region has 11 residues. CDR3 bases: TGTGCCAGCAGCCAGGCAGATACGCAGTATTTT. This codes for CASSQADTQYF.

The chain links TRBV5-1 to TRBJ1-1, with TRBD1 as a possible D gene (5 bases). Trimming pared 5 bases from V and 0 bases from J, leaving 14 bases between. The CDR3 is 15 residues long. Germline V gene data show CDR1 as SGHRS and CDR2 as YFSETQ. CDR3 DNA: TGCGCCAGCAGTCAAAGGGGCCCCTTGAACACTGAAGCTTTCTTT. Amino acid sequence: CASSQRGPLNTEAFF.